This TCR beta chain was obtained from a study of blood T cell repertoires in COVID-19. Study-level information: There were acute and convalescent COVID-19 samples, and they came from the United States, Italy and Spain. The cDNA or gDNA used as material had been derived from T cells, B-cell-depleted T cells, or PBMCs.

In the original workflow: For nucleated cells, counts were estimated from reference gene primer amplification. Assay used: immunoSEQ multiplex PCR; TCRdb lists only in-frame clones, some missing. The V and J calls and clone size are taken from that table; D and trimming were inferred from the DNA. This table holds approximately 230,000 clones, roughly 88% found once. With V trimmed by 5 bases and J by 6 bases, 8 bases remained unmatched. The CDR3 is 16 residues long. Per the germline V gene, CDR1 is LNHDA and CDR2 is SQIVND (reference sequence). This clonotype was obtained from a woman aged 40 to 50 who had recovered from COVID-19. V is TRBV19 and J is TRBJ2-1; 12 bases are a match to TRBD2. The sample taken for sequencing was peripheral blood. This CDR3 reads CASSATGLAGTNEQFF. The CDR3 coding sequence is TGTGCCAGTAGTGCAACCGGACTAGCGGGGACCAATGAGCAGTTCTTC.